This entry lists 7 T cell receptor beta chains sequenced from one sample in a study of human T cells and chemical hapten exposure. TCRdb passed the RACE reads through MiXCR, listing each CDR3 protein once. The sample lists approximately 370,000 distinct CDR3 sequences, around 5.5% occurring once. The time point was: pre-sensitization, week 0. Treatment reported: therapeutic diphenylcyclopropenone sensitization with weekly scalp DPC. The material sequenced was whole blood, taken in connection with sensitization to the hapten diphenylcyclopropenone (DPC). These receptors were collected from a woman aged 18-35 years with alopecia areata. Some clones in this sample may be carry-over from other donors' samples.

The V gene is TRBV2, the J gene TRBJ2-1; perhaps TRBD1 as D (6 bases). This CDR3 contains 13 residues. The V end was cut by 4 bases, the J end by 5 bases, with 9 bases between. The germline V gene has CDR1 SNHLY and CDR2 FYNNEI. CDR3 in amino acids: CASSAEGDNEQFF. The DNA of the CDR3 is TGTGCCAGCAGTGCAGAGGGGGACAATGAGCAGTTCTTC.

The chain recombines TRBV27 with TRBJ2-3, with a tentative D call TRBD2 (6 bases). The CDR3 covers 14 residues. V shed 5 bases and J shed 6 bases, with 15 bases lying between them. CDR1 and CDR2 from the germline V gene are MNHEY and SMNVEV (reference sequence). CDR3 region: CASSMGDSGDTQYF. In DNA form, the CDR3 reads TGTGCCAGCAGTATGGGGGACTCCGGGGATACGCAGTATTTT.

This clonotype was seen a handful of times. V and J are TRBV11-2 and TRBJ2-3, with D possibly being TRBD1 or TRBD2 (6 bases each). CDR1 and CDR2 (germline): SGHAT, FQNNGV. Trimming removed 3 bases from V and 2 bases from J, with 12 bases in between. The length of the CDR3 is 15 residues. CDR3 sequence: CASSFAGGITDTQYF. DNA of the CDR3: TGTGCCAGCAGCTTTGCCGGGGGCATCACAGATACGCAGTATTTT. The full variable domain, its missing parts supplied by reference TRBV11-2 and TRBJ2-3, is EAGVAQSPRYKIIEKRQSVAFWCNPISGHATLYWYQQILGQGPKLLIQFQNNGVVDDSQLPKDRFSAERLKGVDSTLKIQPAKLEDSAVYLCASSFAGGITDTQYFGPGTRLTVL.

A few counts support this clonotype. V and J are TRBV27 and TRBJ1-1, with D possibly matching TRBD1 (6 bases). Germline lookup yields CDR1 MNHEY and CDR2 SMNVEV (reference sequence). The germline V and J ends were trimmed by 6 bases and 1 base, with 18 bases remaining between them. The CDR3 has 16 residues. In DNA, the CDR3 is TGTGCCAGCAGCTCCCTTTCGATGACAGGGAACACTGAAGCTTTCTTT. As protein: CASSSLSMTGNTEAFF.

This rearrangement joins TRBV16 to TRBJ1-2, with 7 bases matching TRBD1. Per germline, CDR1 KGHSY and CDR2 FQNENV. This CDR3 is built from 15 residues. V gave up 4 bases and J gave up 2 bases; unmatched junction bases: 7. The CDR3 protein is CASSPGDRANYGYTF. The CDR3 DNA reads TGTGCCAGCAGCCCTGGAGACAGGGCAAACTATGGCTACACCTTC.

In its sample, this clonotype was seen many times. The chain employs TRBV20-1 and TRBJ1-5, with 9 bases identical to TRBD1. CDR1 is DFQATT and CDR2 is SNEGSKA in the germline V gene (reference sequence). There are 15 residues in the CDR3. After removal of 2 bases from V and 1 base from J, the junction contained 3 bases not matched to a gene. In nucleotides, the CDR3 is TGCAGTGCTAGAAAACAGGGGGCCAGCAATCAGCCCCAGCATTTT. This gives the protein CSARKQGASNQPQHF.

This clonotype has more than one count but fewer than ten. This chain links TRBV18 with TRBJ2-2; 9 nucleotides align to TRBD1. Germline V gives CDR1 KGHSH, CDR2 LQKENI. The CDR3 is 14 residues long. The junction had 3 bases not matched to a gene; V was cut back by 4 bases and J by 6 bases. The CDR3 DNA reads TGTGCCAGCTCACGACAGGGGGTCTCCGGGGAGCTGTTTTTT. It translates to CASSRQGVSGELFF.